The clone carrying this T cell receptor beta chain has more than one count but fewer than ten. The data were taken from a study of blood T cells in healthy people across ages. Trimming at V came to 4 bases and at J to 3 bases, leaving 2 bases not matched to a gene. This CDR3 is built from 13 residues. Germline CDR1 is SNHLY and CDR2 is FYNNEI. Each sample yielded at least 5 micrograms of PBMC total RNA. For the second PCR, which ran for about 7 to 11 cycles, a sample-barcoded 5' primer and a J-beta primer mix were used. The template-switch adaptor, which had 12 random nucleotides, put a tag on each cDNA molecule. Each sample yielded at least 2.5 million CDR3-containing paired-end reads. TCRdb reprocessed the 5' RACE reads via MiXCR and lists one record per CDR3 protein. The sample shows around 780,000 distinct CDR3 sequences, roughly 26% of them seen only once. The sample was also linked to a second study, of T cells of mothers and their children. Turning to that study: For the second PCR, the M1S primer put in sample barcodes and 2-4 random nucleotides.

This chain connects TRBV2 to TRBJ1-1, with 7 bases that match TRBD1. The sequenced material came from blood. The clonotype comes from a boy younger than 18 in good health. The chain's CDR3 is CASSGRGHTEAFF. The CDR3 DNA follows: TGTGCCAGCAGTGGAAGGGGGCACACTGAAGCTTTCTTT.